The 29 T cell receptor beta chains reported below all come from one sample, sequenced in a study of T cells in Graves' hyperthyroidism and ophthalmopathy. Amplified TCR beta CDR3 regions derived from RNA transcripts. The study used the HTBI primer set for a first-round RT-PCR of the TCR CDR3. TCRdb fed the multiplex PCR reads into MiXCR, producing one record per CDR3 protein. Among about 480,000 distinct CDR3 sequences listed, approximately 15% were seen once. The sample was blood. The receptor set was obtained from a woman younger than 35 with Graves' hyperthyroidism.

This clonotype was seen a handful of times. J is TRBJ2-3 and V is TRBV28; 7 bases are a match to TRBD2. With 7 bases clipped from V and 3 bases from J, the junction kept 13 bases outside the gene matches. Germline V CDR1 and CDR2: MDHEN, SYDVKM. This CDR3 region has 16 residues. The CDR3: CASTQPRGSLTDTQYF. The DNA of the CDR3 is TGTGCCAGCACTCAGCCCCGCGGGAGCTTGACAGATACGCAGTATTTT.

The table lists this clonotype with many counts. The gene calls are TRBV19 and TRBJ2-7; 9 bases map to TRBD2. J was trimmed by 0 bases and V by 4 bases; bases with no gene match: 4. CDR1 and CDR2 from the germline V gene are LNHDA and SQIVND (reference sequence). This CDR3 is built from 15 residues. CDR3 bases: TGTGCCAGTAGTAGGCTAGCGGGGAGCTCCTACGAGCAGTACTTC. This encodes CASSRLAGSSYEQYF. The full variable domain, in which reference TRBV19 and TRBJ2-7 provide the parts outside the CDR3, is DGGITQSPKYLFRKEGQNVTLSCEQNLNHDAMYWYRQDPGQGLRLIYYSQIVNDFQKGDIAEGYSVSREKKESFPLTVTSAQKNPTAFYLCASSRLAGSSYEQYFGPGTRLTVT.

This clonotype was counted at least ten times. In DNA form, the CDR3 reads TGTGCCAGCAGCTTAGAAGGGAGTGTCACTGAAGCTTTCTTT. This sequence encodes CASSLEGSVTEAFF. The V call is TRBV11-2, the J call TRBJ1-1; no clear D gene. The CDR3 sequence is 14 residues long. Germline assignment: CDR1 SGHAT and CDR2 FQNNGV. V dropped 0 bases and J dropped 4 bases, with 9 bases sitting between them. Based on the CDR3 plus reference TRBV11-2 and TRBJ1-1, the full variable domain is EAGVAQSPRYKIIEKRQSVAFWCNPISGHATLYWYQQILGQGPKLLIQFQNNGVVDDSQLPKDRFSAERLKGVDSTLKIQPAKLEDSAVYLCASSLEGSVTEAFFGQGTRLTVV.

The rearrangement links TRBV4-1 to TRBJ1-1, with 8 nucleotides matching TRBD1. The CDR3 contains 17 residues. Per the germline V gene, CDR1 is MGHRA and CDR2 is YSYEKL. The V gene end was trimmed by 4 bases and the J gene end by 3 bases; junction bases not matched to a gene: 13. In nucleotides, the CDR3 is TGCGCCAGCAGCCTCGTCAGGGGGCGCGTTGGACACACTGAAGCTTTCTTT. It specifies CASSLVRGRVGHTEAFF.

The rearrangement joins TRBV29-1 to TRBJ2-6; 7 bases are shared with TRBD1. Germline CDR1 is SQVTM and CDR2 is ANQGSEA. V trimming: 5 bases; J trimming: 0 bases; junction bases outside the gene matches: 7. This CDR3 has 16 amino acids. The CDR3 DNA follows: TGCAGCGTTTTGGACAGGACGAGCTCTGGGGCCAACGTCCTGACTTTC. It codes for CSVLDRTSSGANVLTF.

The V and J genes are TRBV7-2 and TRBJ2-1; 10 nucleotides match TRBD2. V gave up 1 base and J gave up 4 bases; unmatched junction bases: 4. This CDR3 has 16 amino acids. Germline loops: CDR1 SGHTA, CDR2 FQGNSA. The CDR3 coding sequence is TGTGCCAGCAGCTTAGGACGGACTAGCGGTTACAATGAGCAGTTCTTC. This codes for CASSLGRTSGYNEQFF.

This clonotype was observed many times. The V call is TRBV2, the J call TRBJ2-7; D gene uncertain. Trimming pared 1 base from V and 6 bases from J, leaving 10 bases between. Germline CDR1 and CDR2: SNHLY and FYNNEI. CDR3 length equals 13 residues. CDR3: CASSEDWRSEQYF. The CDR3, as DNA: TGTGCCAGCAGTGAAGACTGGCGCTCCGAGCAGTACTTC.

This chain uses TRBV28 with TRBJ2-5; unclear D gene. The CDR3 sequence is 15 residues long. Germline-derived CDR1 and CDR2 are MDHEN and SYDVKM. The ends were cut back, 5 bases at V and 4 bases at J, with 17 bases in the middle. The CDR3 region has the DNA TGTGCCAGCAGTAGGATTGGGTACCCCGCAGAGACCCAGTACTTC. Translated, it gives CASSRIGYPAETQYF.

At least ten counts were recorded for this clonotype. The rearrangement joins TRBV7-3 to TRBJ2-5, with 8 positions matching TRBD1. J was trimmed by 1 base and V by 5 bases; bases with no gene match: 9. The CDR3 spans 16 residues. CDR1 and CDR2 from the germline V gene are SGHTA and FQGTGA. CDR3 residues: CASSARDRSRQETQYF. The CDR3 DNA sequence: TGTGCCAGCAGCGCCCGGGACAGGTCCCGCCAAGAGACCCAGTACTTC.

In this sample, this clonotype turned up a few times. The CDR3 loop reads CASSTSRGDRTYEQYF. In nucleotides, the CDR3 is TGTGCCAGCAGCACCAGCCGGGGGGATCGAACGTACGAGCAGTACTTC. The chain is built from TRBV5-5 and TRBJ2-7; the match to TRBD2 covers 7 bases. The CDR3 extends over 16 amino acids. V lost 4 bases to trimming and J lost 4 bases; unmatched junction nucleotides: 14. Germline V gene lookup returns CDR1 SGHKS and CDR2 YYEKEE (reference sequence).

The rearrangement links TRBV28 to TRBJ1-5; D may be TRBD1 (5 bases). The CDR3 loop spans 18 amino acids. Trimming stripped 8 bases from V and 2 bases from J, with 25 bases between. In germline, CDR1 is MDHEN, CDR2 SYDVKM. CDR3 region: CASGPRGPRRNGNQPQHF. The CDR3 DNA sequence: TGTGCCAGCGGACCCCGGGGCCCAAGGAGGAATGGCAATCAGCCCCAGCATTTT.

This clonotype was detected only once. The chain joins TRBV24-1 to TRBJ2-1, with 14 bases lining up with TRBD2. This CDR3 contains 17 residues. Germline lookup yields CDR1 KGHDR and CDR2 SFDVKD. V was pared by 5 bases and J by 1 base, with 3 bases of the junction left unmatched. The CDR3: CATSGLAGGLSYNEQFF. In DNA, the CDR3 is TGTGCCACCAGTGGACTAGCGGGAGGGTTATCCTACAATGAGCAGTTCTTC.

In its sample, this clonotype was seen many times. J is TRBJ1-1 and V is TRBV11-2, with D maybe TRBD1 (5 bases). Germline CDR1 SGHAT, CDR2 FQNNGV. Trimming left V 3 bases short and J 1 base short, with 12 bases between. The CDR3 runs 15 residues. The CDR3 sequence: CASSFGGTANTEAFF. The DNA of the CDR3 is TGTGCCAGCAGCTTCGGTGGGACGGCGAACACTGAAGCTTTCTTT.

In its sample, this clonotype was seen many times. The chain couples TRBV2 to TRBJ2-6; 13 nucleotides match TRBD2. This CDR3 has 20 residues. Germline CDR1 SNHLY, CDR2 FYNNEI. J gave up 1 base and V 7 bases, and 13 bases lay outside the gene matches. Written as DNA, the CDR3 is TGTGCCAGCATAGAGCACCGGACTAGCGGGAGCGGGTCTGGGGCCAACGTCCTGACTTTC. Amino acids: CASIEHRTSGSGSGANVLTF.

This clonotype was observed many times. The V and J genes are TRBV6-1 and TRBJ2-5; 9 nucleotides line up with TRBD1. J was trimmed by 5 bases and V by 10 bases; bases with no gene match: 8. This CDR3 is 13 amino acids long. Germline values: CDR1 MNHNS, CDR2 SASEGT. The CDR3 spells CAIRTGARETQYF. The DNA of the CDR3 is TGTGCCATACGGACAGGGGCCAGGGAGACCCAGTACTTC.

There are a few counts of this clonotype. V gene TRBV24-1 combines with J gene TRBJ2-5; 10 bases map to TRBD1. Germline loops: CDR1 KGHDR, CDR2 SFDVKD. V lost 9 bases, J lost 3 bases, and 6 bases stayed unmatched. The length of the CDR3 is 14 residues. The CDR3 DNA reads as TGTGCCACCTCCGGGACAGGGGAAAAAGAGACCCAGTACTTC. It is translated as CATSGTGEKETQYF.

This clonotype was seen ten or more times. The chain couples TRBV12-3 or TRBV12-4 to TRBJ1-1; D is possibly TRBD1 (5 bases). Trimming shortened V by 3 bases and J by 1 base, and 6 bases separated the two germline ends. The CDR3 is made up of 13 amino acids. CDR3: CASSFDRNTEAFF. CDR3 bases: TGTGCCAGCAGTTTCGACAGGAACACTGAAGCTTTCTTT.

The genes are TRBV3-1 and TRBJ1-2; no reliable D call. The length of the CDR3 is 14 residues. Germline CDR1 and CDR2: LGHDT and YNNKEL (reference sequence). The CDR3 DNA is TGTGTCATCAGCCCTACCGTGGAGAACTATGGCTACACCTTC. Its protein is CVISPTVENYGYTF. Together with reference TRBV3-1 and TRBJ1-2, the CDR3 gives the full variable domain: DTAVSQTPKYLVTQMGNDKSIKCEQNLGHDTMYWYKQDSKKFLKIMFSYNNKELIINETVPNRFSPKSPDKAHLNLHINSLELGDSAVYFCVISPTVENYGYTFGSGTRLTVV.

This clonotype came up many times. The gene calls are TRBV11-3 and TRBJ2-7; D is uncertain. CDR3 length: 15 amino acids. Between the trimmed V and J ends, which lost 0 bases and 4 bases, there was a span of 13 bases. Germline-derived CDR1 and CDR2 are SGHNT and YENEEA. The CDR3 region is CASSLDRLAEYEQYF. The CDR3 nucleotides are TGTGCCAGCAGCTTAGATCGGTTGGCGGAATACGAGCAGTACTTC.

The sample holds many counts of this clonotype. The genes are TRBV9 and TRBJ1-1; 9 nucleotides match TRBD1. Germline V gene sequence: CDR1 SGDLS, CDR2 YYNGEE. V shed 4 bases, J shed 5 bases, and the junction held 15 bases outside the gene matches. This CDR3 is built from 17 residues. CDR3 DNA sequence: TGTGCCAGCAGCCCGATGCGGGGGGGACAGGGAAGGACTGAAGCTTTCTTT. It codes for CASSPMRGGQGRTEAFF. The variable domain in full, with the rest retrieved from reference TRBV9 and TRBJ1-1, is DSGVTQTPKHLITATGQRVTLRCSPRSGDLSVYWYQQSLDQGLQFLIQYYNGEERAKGNILERFSAQQFPDLHSELNLSSLELGDSALYFCASSPMRGGQGRTEAFFGQGTRLTVV.

V is TRBV27 and J is TRBJ1-1; possible D gene TRBD1, 6 bases. The germline V and J ends were trimmed by 3 bases and 0 bases, with 14 bases remaining between them. The CDR3 runs 16 residues. CDR1 is MNHEY, CDR2 SMNVEV, per germline (reference sequence). The CDR3 loop reads CASSFSYRDLNTEAFF. The CDR3 coding sequence is TGTGCCAGCAGTTTCTCCTACAGGGATCTGAACACTGAAGCTTTCTTT.

This clonotype was seen a handful of times. The J gene is TRBJ1-2, the V gene TRBV19; TRBD1 agrees at 12 bases. Germline V gene sequence: CDR1 LNHDA, CDR2 SQIVND (reference sequence). CDR3 length: 17 residues. V dropped 4 bases and J dropped 3; count of bases not matched to a gene: 9. The CDR3, as DNA: TGTGCCAGTAGTAAAACCGGGACAGGGGGCGCATACTATGGCTACACCTTC. Its translation: CASSKTGTGGAYYGYTF. The full variable domain, in which reference TRBV19 and TRBJ1-2 provide the parts outside the CDR3, is DGGITQSPKYLFRKEGQNVTLSCEQNLNHDAMYWYRQDPGQGLRLIYYSQIVNDFQKGDIAEGYSVSREKKESFPLTVTSAQKNPTAFYLCASSKTGTGGAYYGYTFGSGTRLTVV.

V usage is TRBV4-1 and J usage is TRBJ2-2, with 9 bases matching TRBD2. The CDR3 extends over 15 amino acids. The trim removed 6 bases at V and 4 bases at J, leaving 6 bases unmatched. CDR1 and CDR2 (germline): MGHRA, YSYEKL. CDR3 sequence: CASSSGRPTTGELFF. The CDR3 nucleotides are TGCGCCAGCAGTAGCGGGAGACCGACCACCGGGGAGCTGTTTTTT.

This chain connects TRBV19 to TRBJ2-5; 12 positions match TRBD2. The CDR3 is made up of 17 amino acids. Trimming took 6 bases from V and 5 from J; bases not matched to a gene: 13. The germline V gene encodes CDR1 LNHDA and CDR2 SQIVND (reference sequence). The chain's CDR3 is CASSLPPSGRAAETQYF. CDR3 bases: TGTGCCAGTAGCCTCCCCCCTAGCGGGAGGGCGGCGGAGACCCAGTACTTC.

The rearrangement joins TRBV28 to TRBJ1-2, with D possibly matching TRBD1 (6 bases). Germline V gives CDR1 MDHEN, CDR2 SYDVKM. The V end was cut by 8 bases, the J end by 8 bases, with 24 bases between. The CDR3 covers 15 residues. The CDR3 DNA reads TGTGCCAGCGGTATCACAGGGAGGGGATACGGAGGCTACACCTTC. Translating gives CASGITGRGYGGYTF.

The chain carries TRBV7-8 and TRBJ2-7; possibly TRBD2 for D (5 bases). This CDR3 is built from 14 residues. Trimming removed 0 bases from V and 6 bases from J, with 12 bases in between. Per the germline V gene, CDR1 is SGHVS and CDR2 is FQNEAQ. This CDR3 reads CASSLAGEALEQYF. CDR3 DNA: TGTGCCAGCAGCTTAGCGGGAGAGGCCCTCGAGCAGTACTTC. Supplemented by reference TRBV7-8 and TRBJ2-7, the full variable domain reads GAGVSQSPRYKVAKRGQDVALRCDPISGHVSLFWYQQALGQGPEFLTYFQNEAQLDKSGLPSDRFFAERPEGSVSTLKIQRTQQEDSAVYLCASSLAGEALEQYFGPGTRLTVT.

Only a few counts were recorded for this clonotype. This chain links TRBV29-1 with TRBJ1-2; maybe TRBD1 (6 bases). The CDR3 is made up of 13 amino acids. Germline V gene sequence: CDR1 SQVTM, CDR2 ANQGSEA. With 2 bases removed from V and 4 bases from J, the gap between germline ends came to 11 bases. CDR3 bases: TGCAGCGTTGAATACAGGGACCCCTATGGCTACACCTTC. Translation: CSVEYRDPYGYTF. The variable domain in full, with the rest retrieved from reference TRBV29-1 and TRBJ1-2, is SAVISQKPSRDICQRGTSLTIQCQVDSQVTMMFWYRQQPGQSLTLIATANQGSEATYESGFVIDKFPISRPNLTFSTLTVSNMSPEDSSIYLCSVEYRDPYGYTFGSGTRLTVV.

This clonotype has a count of ten or more. The genes are TRBV6-2 or TRBV6-3 and TRBJ2-6; D is unclear. The germline V gene encodes CDR1 MNHEY and CDR2 SVGEGT. Trimming pared 0 bases from V and 0 bases from J, leaving 15 bases between. This CDR3 contains 19 residues. CDR3 in DNA: TGTGCCAGCAGTTACTCGATAGGTCAGGTGGCCTCTGGGGCCAACGTCCTGACTTTC. It specifies CASSYSIGQVASGANVLTF.

CDR3 protein: CASSFSGVSGNTIYF. The CDR3, as DNA: TGTGCCAGCAGCTTCTCGGGCGTCTCTGGAAACACCATATATTTT. This chain links TRBV5-4 with TRBJ1-3; D ambiguous. This CDR3 region has 15 residues. Germline-derived CDR1 and CDR2 are SGHNT and YYREEE (reference sequence). Trimming took 2 bases from V and 0 from J, leaving 9 bases between them. The variable domain in full, completed from reference TRBV5-4 and TRBJ1-3, reads ETGVTQSPTHLIKTRGQQVTLRCSSQSGHNTVSWYQQALGQGPQFIFQYYREEENGRGNFPPRFSGLQFPNYSSELNVNALELDDSALYLCASSFSGVSGNTIYFGEGSWLTVV.